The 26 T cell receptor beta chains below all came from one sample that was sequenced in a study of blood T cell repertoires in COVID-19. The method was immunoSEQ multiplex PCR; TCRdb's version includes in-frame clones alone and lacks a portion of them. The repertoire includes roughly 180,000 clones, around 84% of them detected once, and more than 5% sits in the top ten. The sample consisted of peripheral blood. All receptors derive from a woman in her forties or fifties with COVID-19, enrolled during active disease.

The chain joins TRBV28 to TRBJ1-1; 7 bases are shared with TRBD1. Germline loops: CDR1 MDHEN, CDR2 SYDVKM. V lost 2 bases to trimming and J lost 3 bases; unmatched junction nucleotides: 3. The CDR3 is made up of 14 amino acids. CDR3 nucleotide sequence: TGTGCCAGCAGTTTAGGCAGGGGGGACACTGAAGCTTTCTTT. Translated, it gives CASSLGRGDTEAFF.

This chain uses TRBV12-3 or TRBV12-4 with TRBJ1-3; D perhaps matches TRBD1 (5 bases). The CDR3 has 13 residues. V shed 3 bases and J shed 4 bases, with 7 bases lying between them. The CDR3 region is CASSFGQGNTIYF. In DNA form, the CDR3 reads TGTGCCAGCAGTTTCGGACAAGGAAACACCATATATTTT.

In nucleotides, the CDR3 is TGCGCCATTAATAGCGGGGGGATCGAGACCCAGTACTTC. Translated: CAINSGGIETQYF. The chain has TRBV10-1 and TRBJ2-5; 10 bases are a match to TRBD2. V was clipped by 10 bases and J by 5 bases; unmatched bases: 7. This CDR3 is 13 amino acids long. Germline-derived CDR1 and CDR2 are WNHNN and SYGVQD (reference sequence).

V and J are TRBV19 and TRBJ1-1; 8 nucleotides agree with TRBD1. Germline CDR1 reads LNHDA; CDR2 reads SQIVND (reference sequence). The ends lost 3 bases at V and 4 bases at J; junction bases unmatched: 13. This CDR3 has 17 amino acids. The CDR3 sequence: CASSMIGTGGRGTEAFF. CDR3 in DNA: TGTGCCAGTAGTATGATCGGGACAGGTGGTCGCGGCACTGAAGCTTTCTTT.

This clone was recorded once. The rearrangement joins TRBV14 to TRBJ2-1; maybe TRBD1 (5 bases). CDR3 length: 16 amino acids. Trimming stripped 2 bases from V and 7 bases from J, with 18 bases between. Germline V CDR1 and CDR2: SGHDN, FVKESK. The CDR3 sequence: CASSQQGPPHRNEQFF. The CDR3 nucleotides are TGTGCCAGCAGCCAACAAGGGCCCCCCCACAGGAATGAGCAGTTCTTC.

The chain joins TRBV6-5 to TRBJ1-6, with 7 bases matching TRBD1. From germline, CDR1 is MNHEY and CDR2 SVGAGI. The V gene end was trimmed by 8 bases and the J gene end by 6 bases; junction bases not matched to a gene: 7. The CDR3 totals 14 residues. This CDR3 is CASLPTGTNSPLHF. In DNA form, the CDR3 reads TGTGCCAGCCTTCCGACAGGGACTAATTCACCCCTCCACTTT.

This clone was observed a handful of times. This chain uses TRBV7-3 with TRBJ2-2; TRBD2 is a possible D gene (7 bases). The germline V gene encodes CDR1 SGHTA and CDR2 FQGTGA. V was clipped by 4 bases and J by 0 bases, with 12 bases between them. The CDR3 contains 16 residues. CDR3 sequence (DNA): TGTGCCAGCAGCTCTGGGGGGGCTACGAACACCGGGGAGCTGTTTTTT. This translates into CASSSGGATNTGELFF.

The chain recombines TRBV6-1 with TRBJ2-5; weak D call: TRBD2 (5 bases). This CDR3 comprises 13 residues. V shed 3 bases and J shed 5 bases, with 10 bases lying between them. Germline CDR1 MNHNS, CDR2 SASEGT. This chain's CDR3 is CASSDWRAETQYF. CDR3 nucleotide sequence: TGTGCCAGCAGTGATTGGCGGGCTGAGACCCAGTACTTC.

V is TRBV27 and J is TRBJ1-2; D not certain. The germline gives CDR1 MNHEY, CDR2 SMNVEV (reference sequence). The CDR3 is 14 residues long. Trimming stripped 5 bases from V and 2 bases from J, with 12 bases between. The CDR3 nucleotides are TGTGCCAGCAGTGCCCGGGATCCCAACTATGGCTACACCTTC. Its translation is CASSARDPNYGYTF.

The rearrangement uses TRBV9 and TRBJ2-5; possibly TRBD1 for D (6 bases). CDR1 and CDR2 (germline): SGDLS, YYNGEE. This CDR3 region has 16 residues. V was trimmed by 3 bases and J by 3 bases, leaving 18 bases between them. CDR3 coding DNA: TGTGCCAGCAGCGCCGGCAACCTGGGGACAAAAGAGACCCAGTACTTC. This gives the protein CASSAGNLGTKETQYF.

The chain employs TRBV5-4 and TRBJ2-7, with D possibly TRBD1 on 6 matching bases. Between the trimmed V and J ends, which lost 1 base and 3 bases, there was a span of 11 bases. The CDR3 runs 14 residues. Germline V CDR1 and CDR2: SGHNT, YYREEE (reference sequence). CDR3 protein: CASSLPNRDYEQYF. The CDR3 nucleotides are TGTGCCAGCAGCTTGCCGAACAGGGACTACGAGCAGTACTTC.

The CDR3 protein is CASSGDRNQPQHF. CDR3 bases: TGTGCCAGCAGCGGTGACAGGAATCAGCCCCAGCATTTT. The chain couples TRBV25-1 to TRBJ1-5; possible D gene TRBD1, 6 bases. V was clipped by 6 bases and J by 4 bases, with 10 bases between them. The CDR3 covers 13 residues. Looked up from germline, CDR1 is MGHDK and CDR2 is SYGVNS.

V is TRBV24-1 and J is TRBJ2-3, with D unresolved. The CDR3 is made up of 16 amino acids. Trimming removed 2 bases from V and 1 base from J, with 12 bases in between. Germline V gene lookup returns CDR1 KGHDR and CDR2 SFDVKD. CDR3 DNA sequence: TGTGCCACCAGTGATTATAAACGAGAGGGCACAGATACGCAGTATTTT. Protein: CATSDYKREGTDTQYF.

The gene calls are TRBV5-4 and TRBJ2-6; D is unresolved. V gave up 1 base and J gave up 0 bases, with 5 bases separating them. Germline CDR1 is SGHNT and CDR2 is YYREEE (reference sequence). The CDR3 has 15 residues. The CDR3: CASSLLVSGANVLTF. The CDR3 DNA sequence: TGTGCCAGCAGCTTGCTCGTCTCTGGGGCCAACGTCCTGACTTTC.

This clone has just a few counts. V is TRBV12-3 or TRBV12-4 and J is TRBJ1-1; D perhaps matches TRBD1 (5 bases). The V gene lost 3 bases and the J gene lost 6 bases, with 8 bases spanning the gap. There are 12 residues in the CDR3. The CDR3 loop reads CASSLGLSEAFF. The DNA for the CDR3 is TGTGCCAGCAGTTTGGGGCTCTCTGAAGCTTTCTTT.

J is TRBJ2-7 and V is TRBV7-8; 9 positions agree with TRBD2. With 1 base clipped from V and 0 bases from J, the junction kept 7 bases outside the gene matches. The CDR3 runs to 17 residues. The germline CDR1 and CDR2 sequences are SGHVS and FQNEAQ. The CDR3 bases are TGTGCCAGCAGCTTAGTTCGTCTAGCGGGGAGCTCCTACGAGCAGTACTTC. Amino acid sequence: CASSLVRLAGSSYEQYF.

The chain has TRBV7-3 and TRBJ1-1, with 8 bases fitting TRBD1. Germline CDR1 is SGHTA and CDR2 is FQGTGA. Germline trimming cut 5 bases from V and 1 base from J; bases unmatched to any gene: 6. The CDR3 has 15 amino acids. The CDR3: CASSAAGTGNTEAFF. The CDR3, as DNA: TGTGCCAGCAGCGCAGCCGGGACAGGGAACACTGAAGCTTTCTTT.

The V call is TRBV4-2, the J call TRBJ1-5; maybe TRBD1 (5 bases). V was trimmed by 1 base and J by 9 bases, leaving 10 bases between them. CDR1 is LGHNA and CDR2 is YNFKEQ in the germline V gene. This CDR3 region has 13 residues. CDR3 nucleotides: TGTGCCAGCAGCCAAGGGCTGGGGCGGCCCCAGCATTTT. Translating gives CASSQGLGRPQHF.

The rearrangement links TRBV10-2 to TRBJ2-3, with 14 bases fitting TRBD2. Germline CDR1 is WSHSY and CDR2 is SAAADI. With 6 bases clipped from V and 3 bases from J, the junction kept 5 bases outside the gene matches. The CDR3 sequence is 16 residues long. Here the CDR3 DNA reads TGCGCCAGCAGCCCAGGACTAGCGGGGGGTACAGATACGCAGTATTTT. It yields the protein CASSPGLAGGTDTQYF.

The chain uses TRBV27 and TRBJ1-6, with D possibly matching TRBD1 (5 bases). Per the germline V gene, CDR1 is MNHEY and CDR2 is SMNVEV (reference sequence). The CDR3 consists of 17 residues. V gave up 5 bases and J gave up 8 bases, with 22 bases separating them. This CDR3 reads CASSLGRLGGAYSPLHF. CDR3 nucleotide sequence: TGTGCCAGCAGTCTTGGGAGATTGGGGGGAGCCTATTCACCCCTCCACTTT.

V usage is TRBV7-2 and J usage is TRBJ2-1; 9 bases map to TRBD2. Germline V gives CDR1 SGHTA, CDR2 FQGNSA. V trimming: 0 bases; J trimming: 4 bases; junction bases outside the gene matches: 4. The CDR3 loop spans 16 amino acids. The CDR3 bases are TGTGCCAGCAGCTTAGCAGCGACTAGCGGATACAATGAGCAGTTCTTC. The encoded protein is CASSLAATSGYNEQFF. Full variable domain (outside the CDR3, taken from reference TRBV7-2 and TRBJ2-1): GAGVSQSPSNKVTEKGKDVELRCDPISGHTALYWYRQSLGQGLEFLIYFQGNSAPDKSGLPSDRFSAERTGGSVSTLTIQRTQQEDSAVYLCASSLAATSGYNEQFFGPGTRLTVL.

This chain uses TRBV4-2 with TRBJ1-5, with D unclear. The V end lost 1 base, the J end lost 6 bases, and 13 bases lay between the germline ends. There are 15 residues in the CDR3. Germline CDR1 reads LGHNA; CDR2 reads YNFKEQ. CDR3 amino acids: CASSQGMAGLQPQHF. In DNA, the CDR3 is TGTGCCAGCAGCCAAGGAATGGCAGGACTTCAGCCCCAGCATTTT.

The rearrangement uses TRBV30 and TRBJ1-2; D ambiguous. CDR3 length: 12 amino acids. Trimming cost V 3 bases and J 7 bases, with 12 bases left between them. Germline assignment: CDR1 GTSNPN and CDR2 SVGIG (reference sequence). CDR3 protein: CAWRATLGGYTF. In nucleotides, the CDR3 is TGTGCCTGGAGGGCTACCCTAGGTGGCTACACCTTC.

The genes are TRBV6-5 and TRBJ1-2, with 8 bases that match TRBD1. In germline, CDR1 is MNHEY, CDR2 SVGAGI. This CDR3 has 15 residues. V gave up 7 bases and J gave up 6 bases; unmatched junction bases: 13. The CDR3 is CASIIRQGRPHGYTF. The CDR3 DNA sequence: TGTGCCAGCATTATACGACAGGGGCGTCCCCATGGCTACACCTTC.

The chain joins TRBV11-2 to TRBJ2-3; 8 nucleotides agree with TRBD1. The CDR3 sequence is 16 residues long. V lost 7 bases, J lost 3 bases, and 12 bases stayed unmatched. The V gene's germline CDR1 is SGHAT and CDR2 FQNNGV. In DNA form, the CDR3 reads TGTGCCAGCATCCAGGGGGCAGCGGGCGCAACAGATACGCAGTATTTT. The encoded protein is CASIQGAAGATDTQYF.

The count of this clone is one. In DNA form, the CDR3 reads TGTGCCAGCAAATTCGGGGGTAATTCACCCCTCCACTTT. Translated: CASKFGGNSPLHF. This chain joins TRBV12-3 or TRBV12-4 and TRBJ1-6; perhaps TRBD1 as D (5 bases). This CDR3 region has 13 residues. The germline V and J ends were trimmed by 7 bases and 6 bases, with 10 bases remaining between them.